This T cell receptor (beta chain) was captured by sequencing in a study of T cells in localized non-small cell lung cancer. General study findings and limits: Detection in adjacent lung was observed for a median about 50 of the top 100 tumor clones.

Data came from immunoSEQ multiplex PCR; TCRdb stores just in-frame clones and leaves some out. The sample lists fewer than 45,000 clones; 70% to 90% were seen once. In regard to this clone: Its antigen is undetermined.

The receptor was isolated from a woman aged 18-49 years with stage III lung adenocarcinoma. This sample comprised peripheral blood, obtained before any cancer treatment.

CDR3 in DNA: TGTGCCAGCAGCTTGCCCGGGACAGGGAACAATGAGCAGTTCTTC. Its protein product is CASSLPGTGNNEQFF. V gene TRBV5-4 combines with J gene TRBJ2-1, with 9 bases fitting TRBD1. The germline gives CDR1 SGHNT, CDR2 YYREEE (reference sequence). V lost 1 base and J lost 5; bases outside the gene matches: 4. The CDR3 spans 15 residues.